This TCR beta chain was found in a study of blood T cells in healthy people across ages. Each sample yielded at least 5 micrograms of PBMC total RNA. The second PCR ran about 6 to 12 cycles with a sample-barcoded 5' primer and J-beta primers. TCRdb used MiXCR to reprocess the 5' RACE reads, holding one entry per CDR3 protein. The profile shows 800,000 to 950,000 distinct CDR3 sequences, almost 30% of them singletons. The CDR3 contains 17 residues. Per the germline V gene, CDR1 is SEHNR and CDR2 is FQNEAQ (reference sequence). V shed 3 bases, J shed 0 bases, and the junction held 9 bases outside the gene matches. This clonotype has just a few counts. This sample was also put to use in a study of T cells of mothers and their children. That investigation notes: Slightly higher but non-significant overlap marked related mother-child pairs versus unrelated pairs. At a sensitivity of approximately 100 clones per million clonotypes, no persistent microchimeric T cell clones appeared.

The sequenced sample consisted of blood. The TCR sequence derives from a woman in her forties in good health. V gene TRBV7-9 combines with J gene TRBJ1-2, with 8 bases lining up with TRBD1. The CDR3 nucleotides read TGTGCCAGCAGCTTGGAGGACAGGGATTCAGCTAACTATGGCTACACCTTC. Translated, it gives CASSLEDRDSANYGYTF.